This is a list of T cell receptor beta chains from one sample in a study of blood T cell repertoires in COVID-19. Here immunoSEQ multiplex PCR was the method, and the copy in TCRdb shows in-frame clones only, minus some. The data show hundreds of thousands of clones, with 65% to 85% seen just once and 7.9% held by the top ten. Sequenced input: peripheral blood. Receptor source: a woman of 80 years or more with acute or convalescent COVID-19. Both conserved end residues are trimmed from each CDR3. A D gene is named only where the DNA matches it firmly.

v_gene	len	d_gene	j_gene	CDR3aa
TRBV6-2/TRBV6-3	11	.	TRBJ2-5	ASSGTGWETQY
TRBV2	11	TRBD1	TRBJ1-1	ASSPDRGTEAF
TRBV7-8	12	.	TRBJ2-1	ATKRGGSINEQF
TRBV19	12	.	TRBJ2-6	ASSTGTLANVLT
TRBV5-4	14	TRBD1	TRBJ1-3	ASSLGQGQPGNTIY
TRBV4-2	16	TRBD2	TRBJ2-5	ASSSTLTSGGSSGTQY
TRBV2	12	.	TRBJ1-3	ASSDRGSGNTIY
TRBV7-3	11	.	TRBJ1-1	ASSSQGMTEAF
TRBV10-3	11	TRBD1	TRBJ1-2	ASGRDSNYGYT
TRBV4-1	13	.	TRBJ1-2	ASSPGGTTNYGYT
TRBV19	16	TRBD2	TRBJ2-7	ASSIRPVLAGETYEQY
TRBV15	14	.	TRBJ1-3	ATSRDVDSGGNTIY
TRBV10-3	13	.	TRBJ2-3	ASYPAGSRTDTQY
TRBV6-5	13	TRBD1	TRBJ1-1	ASSWTGGAAPEAF
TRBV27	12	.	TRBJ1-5	ASSLEDTYQPQH
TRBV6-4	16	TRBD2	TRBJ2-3	ASSAGLATFASTDTQY
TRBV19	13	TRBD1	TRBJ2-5	ASSLGTARQETQY
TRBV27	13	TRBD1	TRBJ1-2	ASSQAGTGAGGYT
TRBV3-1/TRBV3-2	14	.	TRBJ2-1	ASSQDPTREIAAEF
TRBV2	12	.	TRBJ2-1	ASIRRGLDNEQF
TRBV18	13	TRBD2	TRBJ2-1	ASSTSGRPYNEQF
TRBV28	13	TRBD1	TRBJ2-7	ASSLFGTGSYEQY
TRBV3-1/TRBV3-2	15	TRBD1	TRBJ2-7	ASSYLSGQGDPYEQY
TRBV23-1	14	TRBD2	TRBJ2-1	ASSQSGLAVHNEQF
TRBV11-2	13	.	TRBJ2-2	ASSFRGLNTGELF
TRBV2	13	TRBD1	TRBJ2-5	AGSVGAGGLETQY
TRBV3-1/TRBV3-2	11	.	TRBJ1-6	ASSGGRDSPLH
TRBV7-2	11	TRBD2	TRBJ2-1	ASSLVAGNEQF
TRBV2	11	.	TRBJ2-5	ASSEGSGETQY
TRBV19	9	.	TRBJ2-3	ASRGGDTQY
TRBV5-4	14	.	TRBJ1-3	ASSLDRPSSGNTIY
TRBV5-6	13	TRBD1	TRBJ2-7	ASSHGQDFSYEQY
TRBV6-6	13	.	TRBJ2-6	ASSRDRSGANVLT
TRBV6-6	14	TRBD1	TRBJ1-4	ASSFPLDRGNEKLF
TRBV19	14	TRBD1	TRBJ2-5	ASSTRLGRTGETQY
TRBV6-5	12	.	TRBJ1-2	ASSQGRTTYGYT
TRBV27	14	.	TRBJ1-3	ASSLGSGFSGNTIY
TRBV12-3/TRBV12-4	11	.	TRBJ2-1	ASSPPGGIGQF
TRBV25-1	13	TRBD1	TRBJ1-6	ASSSWDRPNSPLH
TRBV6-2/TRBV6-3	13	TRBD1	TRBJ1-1	ASSRAGGGSTEAF
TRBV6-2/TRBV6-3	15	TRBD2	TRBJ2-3	ASSYSPSGGFTDTQY
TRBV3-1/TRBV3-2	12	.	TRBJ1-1	ASSQVQVSTEAF
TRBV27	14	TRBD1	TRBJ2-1	ASHNLGQGLYNEQF
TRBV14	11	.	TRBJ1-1	ASSLRRDTEAF
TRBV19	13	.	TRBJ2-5	ASSAVGGRGETQY
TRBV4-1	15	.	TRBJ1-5	ASSQEPTVFSNQPQH
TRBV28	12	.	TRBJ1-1	ASSLLAGNTEAF
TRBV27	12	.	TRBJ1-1	ASSLGQRNTEAF
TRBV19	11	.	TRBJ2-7	ASSRPNAYEQY
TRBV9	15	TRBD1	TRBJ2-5	ASSVPIGQGRQETQY
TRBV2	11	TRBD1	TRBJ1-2	ASSELGQGVYT
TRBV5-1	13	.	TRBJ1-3	ASSLESVSGNTIY
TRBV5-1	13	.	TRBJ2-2	ASSPLGGRTGELF
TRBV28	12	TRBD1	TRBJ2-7	ASSPGTGYDEQY